This T cell receptor beta chain was recovered during a study of OX40 agonist ivuxolimab in advanced cancers. At the level of the study: Partial responses were seen in three patients, one with hepatocellular carcinoma and two with cutaneous melanoma. Study-wide results and limits: The work left the antigen specificity of expanded peripheral T cells undetermined.

This CDR3 comprises 13 residues. V lost 3 bases and J 5 bases, leaving 9 bases between the germline ends. Germline CDR1 is SGHDN and CDR2 is FVKESK. Profiling relied on immunoSEQ multiplex PCR, and the TCRdb table lists in-frame clones only, not all of them. The sample carries roughly 60,000 clones, approximately 79% recorded once. This clone was seen more than once but under ten times. Its antigen is not known. The receptor comes from an adult with an advanced solid tumor such as melanoma, head and neck, liver or kidney cancer. This material consisted of CD4+ or CD8+ T cells sorted from blood, taken in a trial of the OX40 agonist ivuxolimab. V and J are TRBV14 and TRBJ2-3; D uncertain. The CDR3 DNA sequence: TGTGCCAGCAGCCATGCCGGTGGAGATACGCAGTATTTT. The encoded protein is CASSHAGGDTQYF.